These 4 T cell receptor beta chains were sequenced from one sample in a study of blood T cell repertoires in COVID-19. Data came from immunoSEQ multiplex PCR; TCRdb stores just in-frame clones and leaves some out. Among 150,000 to 200,000 clones listed, over 70% were seen once. Sequencing input: PBMCs or T cells enriched from blood (not recorded which). These receptor sequences come from a woman aged 60-75 years who had recovered from COVID-19.

The chain employs TRBV7-9 and TRBJ2-7, with TRBD2 as a possible D gene (6 bases). Per germline, CDR1 SEHNR and CDR2 FQNEAQ (reference sequence). V lost 2 bases and J 6 bases, leaving 11 bases between the germline ends. CDR3 length: 13 residues. In DNA form, the CDR3 reads TGTGCCAGCAGCTTAATGCAGGAGGGCGAGCAGTACTTC. Residues: CASSLMQEGEQYF.

This clone was observed once. V gene TRBV7-2 combines with J gene TRBJ2-5; D unresolved. The CDR3 has 12 residues. V was shortened by 5 bases and J by 5 bases, with 9 bases between the two germline ends. In germline, CDR1 is SGHTA, CDR2 FQGNSA. In nucleotides, the CDR3 is TGTGCCAGCAGCCCAAACTCGGAGACCCAGTACTTC. It yields the protein CASSPNSETQYF.

Comment on this clone: Different DNA sequences within this sample yield the same CDR3. The chain has TRBV5-1 and TRBJ2-3; maybe TRBD2 (7 bases). The V end was cut by 0 bases, the J end by 5 bases, with 13 bases between. Per germline, CDR1 SGHRS and CDR2 YFSETQ. The CDR3 spans 15 residues. In DNA form, the CDR3 reads TGCGCCAGCAGCTTGGCGGGGGGCAGTGGAGATACGCAGTATTTT. Residues: CASSLAGGSGDTQYF.

This clone has only a few counts. The V call is TRBV27, the J call TRBJ2-3, with D maybe TRBD2 (5 bases). Per the germline V gene, CDR1 is MNHEY and CDR2 is SMNVEV (reference sequence). Between the trimmed V and J ends, which lost 2 bases and 4 bases, there was a span of 13 bases. The CDR3 has 15 amino acids. The CDR3 sequence is CASSLLVTGADTQYF. CDR3 DNA sequence: TGTGCCAGCAGTTTACTAGTAACCGGGGCAGATACGCAGTATTTT.